The entry below gives a single T cell receptor beta chain sequence along with its context. Its cognate antigen is unknown. The isolated RNA, all of it, was reverse transcribed, so expressed TCRB transcripts were what got sequenced. TCRdb keeps only in-frame clones here, not all; method: immunoSEQ multiplex PCR. The sample includes a few hundred thousand clones, around 19% seen only once; the top ten take approximately 0.043%. The V end was cut by 4 bases, the J end by 7 bases, with 23 bases between. The CDR3 totals 17 residues. Germline V CDR1 and CDR2: MGHRA, YSYEKL. This record comes from a study of beta chain features in type 1 diabetes. About the study: The samples had 85 million to 130 million sorted cells examined in all.

The study's findings and limits: People with Type 1 diabetes carried modestly yet significantly shorter TCRB CDR3s in all four CD4+ subsets. The similarity of naive, central memory and Treg TCRB repertoires appeared greater among patients than among healthy donors.

The source is a woman aged 18-35 years in good health. The chain employs TRBV4-1 and TRBJ2-1; perhaps TRBD2 as D (6 bases). Input material: naive CD4+ T cells from blood. This CDR3 reads CASSRGGLRGGRNEQFF. The CDR3 region has the DNA TGCGCCAGCAGCCGCGGAGGATTGCGGGGAGGTCGGAATGAGCAGTTCTTC.